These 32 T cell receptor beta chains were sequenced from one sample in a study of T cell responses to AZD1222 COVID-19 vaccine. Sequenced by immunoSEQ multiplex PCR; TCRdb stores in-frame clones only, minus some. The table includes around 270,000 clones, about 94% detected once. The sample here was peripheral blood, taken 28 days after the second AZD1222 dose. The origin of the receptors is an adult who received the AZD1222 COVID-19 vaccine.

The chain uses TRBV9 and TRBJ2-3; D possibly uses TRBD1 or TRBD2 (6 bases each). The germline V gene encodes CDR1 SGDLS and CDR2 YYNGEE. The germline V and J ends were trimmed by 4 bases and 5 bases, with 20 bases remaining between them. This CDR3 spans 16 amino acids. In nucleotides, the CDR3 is TGTGCCAGCAGCCCGAGTCCCGTCGGGGGCCTAGATACGCAGTATTTT. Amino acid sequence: CASSPSPVGGLDTQYF.

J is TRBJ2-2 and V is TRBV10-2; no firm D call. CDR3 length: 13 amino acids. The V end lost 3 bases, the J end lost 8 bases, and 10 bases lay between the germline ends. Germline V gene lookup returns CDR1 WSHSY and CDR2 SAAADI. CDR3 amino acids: CASSDPSLGELFF. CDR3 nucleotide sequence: TGCGCCAGCAGTGACCCTAGTCTTGGGGAGCTGTTTTTT.

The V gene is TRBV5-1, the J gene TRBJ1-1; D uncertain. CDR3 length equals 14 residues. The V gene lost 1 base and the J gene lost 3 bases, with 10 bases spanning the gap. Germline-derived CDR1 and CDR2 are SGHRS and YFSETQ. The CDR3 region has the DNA TGCGCCAGCAGCTTGCAGGAAGGGTACACTGAAGCTTTCTTT. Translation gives CASSLQEGYTEAFF.

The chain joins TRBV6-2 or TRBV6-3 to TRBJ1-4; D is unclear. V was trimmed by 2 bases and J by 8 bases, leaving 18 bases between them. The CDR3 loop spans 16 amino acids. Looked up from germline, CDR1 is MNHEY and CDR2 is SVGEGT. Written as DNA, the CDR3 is TGTGCCAGCAGTTACCGCACGACATTCGTGGGGGAAAAACTGTTTTTT. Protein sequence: CASSYRTTFVGEKLFF.

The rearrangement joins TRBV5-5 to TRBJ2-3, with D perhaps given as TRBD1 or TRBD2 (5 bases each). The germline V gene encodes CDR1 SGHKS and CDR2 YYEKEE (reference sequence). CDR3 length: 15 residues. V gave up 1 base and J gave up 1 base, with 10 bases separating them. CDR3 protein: CASSLLWGRTDTQYF. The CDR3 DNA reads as TGTGCCAGCAGCTTGTTGTGGGGACGCACAGATACGCAGTATTTT.

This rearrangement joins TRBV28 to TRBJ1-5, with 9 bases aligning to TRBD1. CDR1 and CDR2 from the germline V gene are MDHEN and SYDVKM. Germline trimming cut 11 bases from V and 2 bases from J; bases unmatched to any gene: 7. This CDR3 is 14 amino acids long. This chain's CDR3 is CAVHRGLGNQPQHF. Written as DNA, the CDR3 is TGTGCCGTCCACAGGGGGCTCGGCAATCAGCCCCAGCATTTT.

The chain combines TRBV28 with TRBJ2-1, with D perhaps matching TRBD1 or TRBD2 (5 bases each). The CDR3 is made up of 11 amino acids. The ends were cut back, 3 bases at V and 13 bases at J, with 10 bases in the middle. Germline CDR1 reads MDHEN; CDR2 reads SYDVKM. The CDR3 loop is CASSLGTIQFF. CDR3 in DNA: TGTGCCAGCAGTTTGGGGACGATACAGTTCTTC.

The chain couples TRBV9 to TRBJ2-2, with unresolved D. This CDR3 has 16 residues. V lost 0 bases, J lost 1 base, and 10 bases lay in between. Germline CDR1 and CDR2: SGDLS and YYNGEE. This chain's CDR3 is CASSVDYDGNTGELFF. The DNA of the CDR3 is TGTGCCAGCAGCGTAGATTATGACGGGAACACCGGGGAGCTGTTTTTT.

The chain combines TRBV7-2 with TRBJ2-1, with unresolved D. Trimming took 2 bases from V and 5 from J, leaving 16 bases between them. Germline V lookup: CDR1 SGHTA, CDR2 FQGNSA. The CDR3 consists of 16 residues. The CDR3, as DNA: TGTGCCAGCAGCTTAAGGCCTGGTAGTCTCAACAATGAGCAGTTCTTC. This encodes CASSLRPGSLNNEQFF. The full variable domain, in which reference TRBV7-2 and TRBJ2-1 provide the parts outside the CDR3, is GAGVSQSPSNKVTEKGKDVELRCDPISGHTALYWYRQSLGQGLEFLIYFQGNSAPDKSGLPSDRFSAERTGGSVSTLTIQRTQQEDSAVYLCASSLRPGSLNNEQFFGPGTRLTVL.

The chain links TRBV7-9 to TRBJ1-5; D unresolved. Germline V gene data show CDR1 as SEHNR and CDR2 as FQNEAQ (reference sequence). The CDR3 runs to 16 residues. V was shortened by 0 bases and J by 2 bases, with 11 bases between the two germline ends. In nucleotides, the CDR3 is TGTGCCAGCAGCTTAGCGCGATGGGGTGGCAATCAGCCCCAGCATTTT. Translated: CASSLARWGGNQPQHF.

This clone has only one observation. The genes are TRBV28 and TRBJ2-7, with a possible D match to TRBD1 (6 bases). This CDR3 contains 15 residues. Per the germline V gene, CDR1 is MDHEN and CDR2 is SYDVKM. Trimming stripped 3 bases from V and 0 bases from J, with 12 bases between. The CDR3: CASSLGAPVSYEQYF. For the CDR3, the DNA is TGTGCCAGCAGTTTGGGGGCCCCCGTCTCCTACGAGCAGTACTTC.

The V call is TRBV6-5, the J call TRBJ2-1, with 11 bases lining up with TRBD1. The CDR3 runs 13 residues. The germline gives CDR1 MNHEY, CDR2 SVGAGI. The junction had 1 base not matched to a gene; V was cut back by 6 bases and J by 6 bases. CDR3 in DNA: TGTGCCAGCAGAGGGACAGGGGGCAATGAGCAGTTCTTC. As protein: CASRGTGGNEQFF.

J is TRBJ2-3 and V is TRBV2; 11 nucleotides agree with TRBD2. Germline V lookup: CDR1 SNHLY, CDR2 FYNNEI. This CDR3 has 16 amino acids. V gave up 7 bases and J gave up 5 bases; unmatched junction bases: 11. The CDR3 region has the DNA TGTGCCAGCAAGAGACTAGCGGGGAATTTGGGAGATACGCAGTATTTT. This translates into CASKRLAGNLGDTQYF.

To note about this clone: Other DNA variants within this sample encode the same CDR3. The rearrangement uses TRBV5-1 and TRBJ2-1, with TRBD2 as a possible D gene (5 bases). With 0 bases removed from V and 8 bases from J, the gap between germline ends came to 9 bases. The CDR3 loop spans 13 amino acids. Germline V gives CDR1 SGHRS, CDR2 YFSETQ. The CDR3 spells CASSLAGVYEQFF. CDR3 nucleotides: TGCGCCAGCAGCTTGGCCGGGGTTTATGAGCAGTTCTTC.

The CDR3 here is CASSPGPGEGEEQYF. The CDR3, as DNA: TGTGCCAGCTCACCCGGACCAGGGGAAGGGGAGGAGCAGTACTTC. This rearrangement joins TRBV18 to TRBJ2-7, with D possibly TRBD1 on 6 matching bases. The CDR3 runs to 15 residues. The V gene's germline CDR1 is KGHSH and CDR2 LQKENI. V was cut by 3 bases and J by 7 bases, with 19 bases left in between.

This chain's CDR3 is CASSLAGNEKLFF. The CDR3 DNA reads as TGTGCCAGCAGCTTAGCAGGAAATGAAAAACTGTTTTTT. The genes are TRBV13 and TRBJ1-4; D call uncertain. The CDR3 loop spans 13 amino acids. V lost 1 base and J 5 bases, leaving 5 bases between the germline ends. Germline V lookup: CDR1 PRHDT, CDR2 FYEKMQ (reference sequence).

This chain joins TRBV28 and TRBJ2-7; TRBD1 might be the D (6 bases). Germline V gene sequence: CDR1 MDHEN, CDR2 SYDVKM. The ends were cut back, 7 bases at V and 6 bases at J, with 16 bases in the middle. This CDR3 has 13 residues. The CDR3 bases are TGTGCCAGCACCGGACCAGGGGTTCCCGAGCAGTACTTC. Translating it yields CASTGPGVPEQYF.

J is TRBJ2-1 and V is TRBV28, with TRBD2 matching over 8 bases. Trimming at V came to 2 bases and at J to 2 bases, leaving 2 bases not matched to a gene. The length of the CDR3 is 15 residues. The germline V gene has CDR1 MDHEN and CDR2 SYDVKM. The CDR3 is CASSLDSGTYNEQFF. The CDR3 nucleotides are TGTGCCAGCAGTTTAGATAGCGGGACCTACAATGAGCAGTTCTTC.

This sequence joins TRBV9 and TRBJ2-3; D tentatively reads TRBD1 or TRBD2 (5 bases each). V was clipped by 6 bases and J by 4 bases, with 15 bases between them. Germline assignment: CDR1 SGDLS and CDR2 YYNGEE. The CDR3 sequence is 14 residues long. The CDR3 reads CASTTGAGADTQYF. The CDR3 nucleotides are TGTGCCAGCACCACCGGGGCCGGGGCAGATACGCAGTATTTT.

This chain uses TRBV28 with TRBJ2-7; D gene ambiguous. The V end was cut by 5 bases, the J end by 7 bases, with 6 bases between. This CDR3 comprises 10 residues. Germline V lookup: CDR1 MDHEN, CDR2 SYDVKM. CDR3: CASSKREQYF. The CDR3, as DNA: TGTGCCAGCAGTAAGAGAGAGCAGTACTTC. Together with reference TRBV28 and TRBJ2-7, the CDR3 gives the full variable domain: DVKVTQSSRYLVKRTGEKVFLECVQDMDHENMFWYRQDPGLGLRLIYFSYDVKMKEKGDIPEGYSVSREKKERFSLILESASTNQTSMYLCASSKREQYFGPGTRLTVT.

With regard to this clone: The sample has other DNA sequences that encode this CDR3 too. CDR3 sequence reads: CASSPGQPYEQYF. For the CDR3, the DNA is TGTGCCAGCTCACCCGGGCAGCCCTACGAGCAGTACTTC. The chain couples TRBV18 to TRBJ2-7, with D unresolved. Trimming removed 3 bases from V and 2 bases from J, with 8 bases in between. Germline V lookup: CDR1 KGHSH, CDR2 LQKENI. The CDR3 is made up of 13 amino acids.

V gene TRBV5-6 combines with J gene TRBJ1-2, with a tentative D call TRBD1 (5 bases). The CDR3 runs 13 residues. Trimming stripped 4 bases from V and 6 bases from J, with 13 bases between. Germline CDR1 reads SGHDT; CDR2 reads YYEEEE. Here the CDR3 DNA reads TGTGCCAGCAGCCGCCCAGGGAAGGATGGCTACACCTTC. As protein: CASSRPGKDGYTF.

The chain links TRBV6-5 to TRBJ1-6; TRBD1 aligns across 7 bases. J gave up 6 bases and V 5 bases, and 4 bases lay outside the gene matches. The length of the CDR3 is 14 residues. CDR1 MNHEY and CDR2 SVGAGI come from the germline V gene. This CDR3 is CASSTGVGNSPLHF. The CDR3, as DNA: TGTGCCAGCAGTACAGGGGTTGGTAATTCACCCCTCCACTTT.

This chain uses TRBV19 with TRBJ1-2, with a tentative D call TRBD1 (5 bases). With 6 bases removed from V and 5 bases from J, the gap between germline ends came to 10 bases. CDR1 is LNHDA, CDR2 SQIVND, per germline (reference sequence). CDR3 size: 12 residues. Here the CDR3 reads CASSWGTYGYTF. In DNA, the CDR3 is TGTGCCAGTAGCTGGGGGACTTATGGCTACACCTTC.

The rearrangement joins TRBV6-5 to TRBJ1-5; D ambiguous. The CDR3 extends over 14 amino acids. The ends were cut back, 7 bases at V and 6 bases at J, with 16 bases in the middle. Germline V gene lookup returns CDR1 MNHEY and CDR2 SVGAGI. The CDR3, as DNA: TGTGCCAGCACCATCGTCCCGGGAATTCAGCCCCAGCATTTT. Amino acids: CASTIVPGIQPQHF.

CDR3 bases: TGCGCCAGCAGCCAAGACAGGGACGGCTCGAGCTCTGGAAACACCATATATTTT. Translating gives CASSQDRDGSSSGNTIYF. The chain combines TRBV4-1 with TRBJ1-3; the D gene is possibly TRBD1 (5 bases). V shed 0 bases and J shed 0 bases, with 15 bases lying between them. The CDR3 consists of 18 residues. Germline V gives CDR1 MGHRA, CDR2 YSYEKL.

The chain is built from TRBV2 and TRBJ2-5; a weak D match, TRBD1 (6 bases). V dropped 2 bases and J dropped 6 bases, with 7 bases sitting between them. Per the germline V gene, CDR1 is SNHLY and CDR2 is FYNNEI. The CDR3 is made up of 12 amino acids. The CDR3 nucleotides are TGTGCCAGCAGTGAAAGGGGGAAGACCCAGTACTTC. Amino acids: CASSERGKTQYF.

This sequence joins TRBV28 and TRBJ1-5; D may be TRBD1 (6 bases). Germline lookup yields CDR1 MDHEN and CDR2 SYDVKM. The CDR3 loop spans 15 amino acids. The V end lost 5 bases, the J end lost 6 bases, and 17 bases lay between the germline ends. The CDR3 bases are TGTGCCAGCAGTAAGGCGGGGGGCGCGGGTCAGCCCCAGCATTTT. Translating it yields CASSKAGGAGQPQHF. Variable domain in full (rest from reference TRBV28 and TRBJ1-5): DVKVTQSSRYLVKRTGEKVFLECVQDMDHENMFWYRQDPGLGLRLIYFSYDVKMKEKGDIPEGYSVSREKKERFSLILESASTNQTSMYLCASSKAGGAGQPQHFGDGTRLSIL.

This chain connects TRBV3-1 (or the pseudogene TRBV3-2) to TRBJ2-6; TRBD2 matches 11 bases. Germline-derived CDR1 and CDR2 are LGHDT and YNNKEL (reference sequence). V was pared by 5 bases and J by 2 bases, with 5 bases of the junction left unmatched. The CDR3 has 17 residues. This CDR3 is CASSSSGRSTGANVLTF. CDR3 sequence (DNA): TGTGCCAGCAGCTCTAGCGGGAGGTCGACTGGGGCCAACGTCCTGACTTTC.

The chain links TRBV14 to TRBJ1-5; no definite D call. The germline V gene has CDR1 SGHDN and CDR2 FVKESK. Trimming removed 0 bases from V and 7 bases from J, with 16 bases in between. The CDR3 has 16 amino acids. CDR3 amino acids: CASSQDDRGVGQPQHF. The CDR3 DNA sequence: TGTGCCAGCAGCCAAGATGACCGCGGGGTGGGGCAGCCCCAGCATTTT.

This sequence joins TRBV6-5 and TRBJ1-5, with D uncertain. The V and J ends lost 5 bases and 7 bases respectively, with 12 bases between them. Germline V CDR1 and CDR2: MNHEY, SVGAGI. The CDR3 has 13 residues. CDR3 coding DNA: TGTGCCAGCAGTCAGACCGGGTGGCAGCCCCAGCATTTT. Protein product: CASSQTGWQPQHF.

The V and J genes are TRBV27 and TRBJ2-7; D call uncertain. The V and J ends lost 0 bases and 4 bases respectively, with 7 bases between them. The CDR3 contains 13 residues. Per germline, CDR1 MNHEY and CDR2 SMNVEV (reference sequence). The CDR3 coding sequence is TGTGCCAGCAGTTTATCCCGGACGTACGAGCAGTACTTC. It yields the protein CASSLSRTYEQYF.